The 8 T cell receptor beta chains given below trace back to one sample, sequenced in a study of identical twins. MiXCR was run by TCRdb on the 5' RACE reads, yielding one entry per CDR3 protein. The repertoire includes about 690,000 distinct CDR3 sequences, over 20% of them detected once, and 4% to 5.5% sits in the top ten. In addition, the sample was reused for a study of T cells expressing NK-cell markers.

The sequenced sample was PBMCs. Source of these receptors: a woman younger than 35 in good health.

This chain uses TRBV20-1 with TRBJ2-1; 14 bases fit TRBD2. The CDR3 has 17 residues. Germline CDR1 reads DFQATT; CDR2 reads SNEGSKA (reference sequence). The CDR3 DNA sequence: TGCAGCCGTAGGAGACTAGCGGGAGGGCCCTCTAGGAATGAGCAGTTCTTC. This sequence encodes CSRRRLAGGPSRNEQFF.

This rearrangement joins TRBV15 to TRBJ2-5; D is uncertain. The CDR3 sequence is 15 residues long. The germline V gene has CDR1 LNHNV and CDR2 YYDKDF (reference sequence). Trimming took off 3 bases at V and 1 base at J, with 12 bases between the two ends. In DNA, the CDR3 is TGTGCCACCAGCAGGACATTTTCCCTCCAAGAGACCCAGTACTTC. Its translation: CATSRTFSLQETQYF.

The chain uses TRBV10-2 and TRBJ2-2, with TRBD1 matching over 10 bases. V dropped 6 bases and J dropped 7; count of bases not matched to a gene: 11. Germline V gene lookup returns CDR1 WSHSY and CDR2 SAAADI. The CDR3 extends over 16 amino acids. The CDR3, as DNA: TGCGCCAGCAGCCACCTAGACAGGGGGCAGGACGGGGAGCTGTTTTTT. This gives the protein CASSHLDRGQDGELFF.

This clonotype has just a few counts. The chain is built from TRBV6-1 and TRBJ2-7, with D maybe TRBD1 (5 bases). V lost 6 bases and J 4 bases, leaving 16 bases between the germline ends. Germline-derived CDR1 and CDR2 are MNHNS and SASEGT. This CDR3 spans 14 amino acids. CDR3 residues: CASRPPDKKYEQYF. The CDR3, as DNA: TGTGCCAGCAGGCCCCCGGACAAGAAGTACGAGCAGTACTTC.

This clonotype came up a few times. The chain couples TRBV11-2 to TRBJ2-1, with 13 nucleotides matching TRBD2. With V trimmed by 1 base and J by 3 bases, 6 bases remained unmatched. The germline V gene has CDR1 SGHAT and CDR2 FQNNGV. CDR3 length: 18 residues. CDR3 loop: CASSLGRTSGGFYNEQFF. The CDR3 DNA reads TGTGCCAGCAGCTTAGGTCGGACTAGCGGGGGTTTCTACAATGAGCAGTTCTTC. The variable domain in full, completed from reference TRBV11-2 and TRBJ2-1, reads EAGVAQSPRYKIIEKRQSVAFWCNPISGHATLYWYQQILGQGPKLLIQFQNNGVVDDSQLPKDRFSAERLKGVDSTLKIQPAKLEDSAVYLCASSLGRTSGGFYNEQFFGPGTRLTVL.

The V and J genes are TRBV12-3 or TRBV12-4 and TRBJ2-5; 10 nucleotides match TRBD2. CDR3 length equals 16 residues. V shed 5 bases and J 4 bases; nucleotides not matched to a gene: 10. The CDR3 coding sequence is TGTGCCAGCAGTGGGGCTAGCGGGAGATCAGTAGAGACCCAGTACTTC. Amino acid sequence: CASSGASGRSVETQYF.

The chain couples TRBV20-1 to TRBJ1-2; D is possibly TRBD1 (5 bases). The length of the CDR3 is 12 residues. Trimming took off 4 bases at V and 2 bases at J, with 8 bases between the two ends. From germline, CDR1 is DFQATT and CDR2 SNEGSKA (reference sequence). CDR3 in DNA: TGCAGTGCTAACCGGGGGAACTATGGCTACACCTTC. Translating it yields CSANRGNYGYTF.

This clonotype was detected only a few times. The chain has TRBV9 and TRBJ2-7, with D uncertain. CDR1 and CDR2 (germline): SGDLS, YYNGEE. V lost 4 bases, J lost 3 bases, and 11 bases lay in between. CDR3 size: 13 residues. The CDR3 loop is CASSPSDNYEQYF. The CDR3, as DNA: TGTGCCAGCAGCCCCTCTGACAACTACGAGCAGTACTTC.